This T cell receptor (beta chain) was captured in a study of OX40 agonist ivuxolimab in advanced cancers. Study in general: Ivuxolimab, an agonist antibody against OX40 (CD134), was given to patients.

V was trimmed by 0 bases and J by 8 bases, leaving 11 bases between them. This CDR3 has 14 residues. Germline CDR1 SGHRS, CDR2 YFSETQ. To note about this clone: What it binds is not known.

General study points: Doses of 0.1 to 3.0 mg/kg were accompanied by clonal expansion of CD4+ and CD8+ blood T cells by week 6.

Clones were read by immunoSEQ multiplex PCR, and TCRdb kept only the in-frame ones, dropping some. This sample has 100,000 to 130,000 clones, with 85% to 95% found just once. The starting material was CD4+ or CD8+ T cells sorted from blood, obtained in a trial of the OX40 agonist ivuxolimab. This sequence was found in an adult with an advanced solid tumor such as melanoma, head and neck, liver or kidney cancer. This chain uses TRBV5-1 with TRBJ1-4, with D possibly matching TRBD1 (5 bases). CDR3 loop: CASSLGQHTEKLFF. CDR3 DNA: TGCGCCAGCAGCTTGGGACAGCATACCGAAAAACTGTTTTTT.